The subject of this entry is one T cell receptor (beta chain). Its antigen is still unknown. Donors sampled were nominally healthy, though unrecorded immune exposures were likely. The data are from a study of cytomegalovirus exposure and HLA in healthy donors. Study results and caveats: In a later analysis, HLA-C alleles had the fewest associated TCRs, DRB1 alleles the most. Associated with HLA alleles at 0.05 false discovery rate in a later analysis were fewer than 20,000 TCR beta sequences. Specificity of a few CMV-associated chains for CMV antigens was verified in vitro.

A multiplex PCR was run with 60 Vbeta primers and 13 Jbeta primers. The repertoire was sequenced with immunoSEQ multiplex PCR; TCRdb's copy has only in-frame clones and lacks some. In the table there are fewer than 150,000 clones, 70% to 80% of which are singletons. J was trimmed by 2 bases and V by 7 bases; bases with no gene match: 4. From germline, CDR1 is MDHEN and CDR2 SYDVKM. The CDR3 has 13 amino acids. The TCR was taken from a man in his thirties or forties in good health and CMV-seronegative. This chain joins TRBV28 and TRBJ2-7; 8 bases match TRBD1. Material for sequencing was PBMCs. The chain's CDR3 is CASTVGQAYEQYF. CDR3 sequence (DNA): TGTGCCAGCACTGTGGGACAGGCCTACGAGCAGTACTTC.